Below, one TCR beta chain is given with its context. The sample comes from a study of T cell responses to AZD1222 COVID-19 vaccine. Assay: immunoSEQ multiplex PCR; the TCRdb copy retains only in-frame clones and omits some. Of more than 85,000 clones listed, roughly 89% are singletons. Analyses pooled second doses at about 4 or about 12 weeks. Germline CDR1 and CDR2: KGHSH and LQKENI. The CDR3 totals 14 residues. The V gene end was trimmed by 3 bases and the J gene end by 2 bases; junction bases not matched to a gene: 3. This sample comprised peripheral blood, obtained 28 days after the second AZD1222 dose. The chain combines TRBV18 with TRBJ2-7; TRBD1 matches at 8 bases. This receptor was taken from an adult who received the AZD1222 COVID-19 vaccine. CDR3 loop: CASSPGTGAYEQYF. The CDR3 DNA sequence: TGTGCCAGCTCACCCGGGACAGGAGCCTACGAGCAGTACTTC.